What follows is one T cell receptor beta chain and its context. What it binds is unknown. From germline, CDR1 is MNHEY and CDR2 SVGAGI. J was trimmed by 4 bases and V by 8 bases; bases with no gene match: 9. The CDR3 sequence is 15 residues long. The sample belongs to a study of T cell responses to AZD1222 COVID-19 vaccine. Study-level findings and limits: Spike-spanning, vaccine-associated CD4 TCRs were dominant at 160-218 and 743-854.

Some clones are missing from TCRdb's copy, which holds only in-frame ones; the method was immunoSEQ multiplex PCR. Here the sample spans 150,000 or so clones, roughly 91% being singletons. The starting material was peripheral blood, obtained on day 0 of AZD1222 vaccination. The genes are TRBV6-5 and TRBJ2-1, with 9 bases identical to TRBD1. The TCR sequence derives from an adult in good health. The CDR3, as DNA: TGTGCCAGCCCTGGCCGGGGACAGGGATACAATGAGCAGTTCTTC. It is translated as CASPGRGQGYNEQFF.